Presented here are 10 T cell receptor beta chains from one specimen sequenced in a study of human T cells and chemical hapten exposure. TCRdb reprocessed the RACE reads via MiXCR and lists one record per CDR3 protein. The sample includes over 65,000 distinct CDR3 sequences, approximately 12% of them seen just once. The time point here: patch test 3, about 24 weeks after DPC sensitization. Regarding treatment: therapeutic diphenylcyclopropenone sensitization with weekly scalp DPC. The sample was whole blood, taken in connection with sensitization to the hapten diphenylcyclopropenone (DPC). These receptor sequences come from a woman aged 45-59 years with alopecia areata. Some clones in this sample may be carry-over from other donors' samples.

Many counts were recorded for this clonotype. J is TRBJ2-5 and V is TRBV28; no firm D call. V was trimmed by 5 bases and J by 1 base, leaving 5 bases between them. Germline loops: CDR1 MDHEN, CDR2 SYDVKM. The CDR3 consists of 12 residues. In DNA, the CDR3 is TGTGCCAGCAGTCAAGGCCAAGAGACCCAGTACTTC. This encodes CASSQGQETQYF. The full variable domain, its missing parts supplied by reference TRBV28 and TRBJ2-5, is DVKVTQSSRYLVKRTGEKVFLECVQDMDHENMFWYRQDPGLGLRLIYFSYDVKMKEKGDIPEGYSVSREKKERFSLILESASTNQTSMYLCASSQGQETQYFGPGTRLLVL.

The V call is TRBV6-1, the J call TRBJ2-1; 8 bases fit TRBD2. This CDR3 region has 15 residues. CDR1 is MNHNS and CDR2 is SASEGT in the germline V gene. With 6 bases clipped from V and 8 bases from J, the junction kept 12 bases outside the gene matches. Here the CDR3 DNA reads TGTGCCAGCAGGGGGACTAGAAAGGTAGTCGATGAGCAGTTCTTC. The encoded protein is CASRGTRKVVDEQFF.

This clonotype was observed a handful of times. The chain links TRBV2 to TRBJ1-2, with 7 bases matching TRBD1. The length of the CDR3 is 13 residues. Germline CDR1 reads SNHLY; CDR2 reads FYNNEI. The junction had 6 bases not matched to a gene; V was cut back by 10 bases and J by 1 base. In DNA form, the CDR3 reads TGTGCCACCCAGGGACAGCGTAACTATGGCTACACCTTC. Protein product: CATQGQRNYGYTF.

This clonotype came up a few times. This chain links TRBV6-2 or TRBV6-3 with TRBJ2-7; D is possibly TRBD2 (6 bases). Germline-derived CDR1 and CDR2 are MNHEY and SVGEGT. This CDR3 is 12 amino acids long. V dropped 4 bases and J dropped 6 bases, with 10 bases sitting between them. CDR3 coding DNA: TGTGCCAGCAGTTTTGGGGACTCCGAGCAGTACTTC. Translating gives CASSFGDSEQYF.

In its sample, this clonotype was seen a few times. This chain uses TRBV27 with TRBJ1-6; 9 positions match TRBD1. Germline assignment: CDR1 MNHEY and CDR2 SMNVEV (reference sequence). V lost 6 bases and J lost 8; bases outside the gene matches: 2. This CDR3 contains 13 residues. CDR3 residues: CASSRDRDSPLHF. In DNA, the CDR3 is TGTGCCAGCAGCCGGGACAGGGATTCACCCCTCCACTTT.

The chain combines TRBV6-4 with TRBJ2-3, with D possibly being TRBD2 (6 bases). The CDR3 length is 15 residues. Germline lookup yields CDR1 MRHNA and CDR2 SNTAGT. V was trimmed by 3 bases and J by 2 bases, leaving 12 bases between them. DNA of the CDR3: TGTGCCAGCAGTGAGGGGGACTCACACACAGATACGCAGTATTTT. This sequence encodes CASSEGDSHTDTQYF.

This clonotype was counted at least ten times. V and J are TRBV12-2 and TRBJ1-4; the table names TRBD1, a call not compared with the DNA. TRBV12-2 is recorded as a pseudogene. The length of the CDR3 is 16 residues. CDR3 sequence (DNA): TGTGCAAGTCGCTTAGTGGGCTCAGGGTTCGTAGAAAAACTGTTTTTT. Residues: CASRLVGSGFVEKLFF.

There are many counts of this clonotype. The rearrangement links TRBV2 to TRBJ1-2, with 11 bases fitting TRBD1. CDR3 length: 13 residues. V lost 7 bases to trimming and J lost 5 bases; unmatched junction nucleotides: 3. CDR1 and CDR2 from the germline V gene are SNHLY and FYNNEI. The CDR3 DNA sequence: TGTGCCAGCAACTGGGACAGGGGGTATGGCTACACCTTC. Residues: CASNWDRGYGYTF.

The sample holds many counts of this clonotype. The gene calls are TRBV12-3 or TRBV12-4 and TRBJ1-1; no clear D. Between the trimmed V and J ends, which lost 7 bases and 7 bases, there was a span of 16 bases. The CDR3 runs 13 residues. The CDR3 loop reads CASTINSRGEAFF. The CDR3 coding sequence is TGTGCCAGCACTATTAATTCTCGGGGTGAAGCTTTCTTT.

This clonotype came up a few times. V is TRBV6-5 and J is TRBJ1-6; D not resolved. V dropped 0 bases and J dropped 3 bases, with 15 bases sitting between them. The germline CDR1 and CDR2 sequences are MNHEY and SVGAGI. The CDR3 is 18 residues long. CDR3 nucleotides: TGTGCCAGCAGTTACTCGAGGTTCGGCAGCGGCTATAATTCACCCCTCCACTTT. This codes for CASSYSRFGSGYNSPLHF.